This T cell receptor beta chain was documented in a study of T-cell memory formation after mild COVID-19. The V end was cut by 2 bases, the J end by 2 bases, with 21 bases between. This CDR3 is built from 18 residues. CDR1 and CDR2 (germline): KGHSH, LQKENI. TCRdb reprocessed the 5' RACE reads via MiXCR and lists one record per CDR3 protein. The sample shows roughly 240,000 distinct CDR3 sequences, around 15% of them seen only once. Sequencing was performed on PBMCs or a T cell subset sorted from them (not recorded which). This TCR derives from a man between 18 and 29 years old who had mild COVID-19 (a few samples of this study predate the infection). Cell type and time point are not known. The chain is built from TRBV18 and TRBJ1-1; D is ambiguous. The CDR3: CASSPTITGFVSNTEAFF. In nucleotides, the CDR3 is TGTGCCAGCTCACCAACGATAACTGGCTTCGTATCAAACACTGAAGCTTTCTTT.